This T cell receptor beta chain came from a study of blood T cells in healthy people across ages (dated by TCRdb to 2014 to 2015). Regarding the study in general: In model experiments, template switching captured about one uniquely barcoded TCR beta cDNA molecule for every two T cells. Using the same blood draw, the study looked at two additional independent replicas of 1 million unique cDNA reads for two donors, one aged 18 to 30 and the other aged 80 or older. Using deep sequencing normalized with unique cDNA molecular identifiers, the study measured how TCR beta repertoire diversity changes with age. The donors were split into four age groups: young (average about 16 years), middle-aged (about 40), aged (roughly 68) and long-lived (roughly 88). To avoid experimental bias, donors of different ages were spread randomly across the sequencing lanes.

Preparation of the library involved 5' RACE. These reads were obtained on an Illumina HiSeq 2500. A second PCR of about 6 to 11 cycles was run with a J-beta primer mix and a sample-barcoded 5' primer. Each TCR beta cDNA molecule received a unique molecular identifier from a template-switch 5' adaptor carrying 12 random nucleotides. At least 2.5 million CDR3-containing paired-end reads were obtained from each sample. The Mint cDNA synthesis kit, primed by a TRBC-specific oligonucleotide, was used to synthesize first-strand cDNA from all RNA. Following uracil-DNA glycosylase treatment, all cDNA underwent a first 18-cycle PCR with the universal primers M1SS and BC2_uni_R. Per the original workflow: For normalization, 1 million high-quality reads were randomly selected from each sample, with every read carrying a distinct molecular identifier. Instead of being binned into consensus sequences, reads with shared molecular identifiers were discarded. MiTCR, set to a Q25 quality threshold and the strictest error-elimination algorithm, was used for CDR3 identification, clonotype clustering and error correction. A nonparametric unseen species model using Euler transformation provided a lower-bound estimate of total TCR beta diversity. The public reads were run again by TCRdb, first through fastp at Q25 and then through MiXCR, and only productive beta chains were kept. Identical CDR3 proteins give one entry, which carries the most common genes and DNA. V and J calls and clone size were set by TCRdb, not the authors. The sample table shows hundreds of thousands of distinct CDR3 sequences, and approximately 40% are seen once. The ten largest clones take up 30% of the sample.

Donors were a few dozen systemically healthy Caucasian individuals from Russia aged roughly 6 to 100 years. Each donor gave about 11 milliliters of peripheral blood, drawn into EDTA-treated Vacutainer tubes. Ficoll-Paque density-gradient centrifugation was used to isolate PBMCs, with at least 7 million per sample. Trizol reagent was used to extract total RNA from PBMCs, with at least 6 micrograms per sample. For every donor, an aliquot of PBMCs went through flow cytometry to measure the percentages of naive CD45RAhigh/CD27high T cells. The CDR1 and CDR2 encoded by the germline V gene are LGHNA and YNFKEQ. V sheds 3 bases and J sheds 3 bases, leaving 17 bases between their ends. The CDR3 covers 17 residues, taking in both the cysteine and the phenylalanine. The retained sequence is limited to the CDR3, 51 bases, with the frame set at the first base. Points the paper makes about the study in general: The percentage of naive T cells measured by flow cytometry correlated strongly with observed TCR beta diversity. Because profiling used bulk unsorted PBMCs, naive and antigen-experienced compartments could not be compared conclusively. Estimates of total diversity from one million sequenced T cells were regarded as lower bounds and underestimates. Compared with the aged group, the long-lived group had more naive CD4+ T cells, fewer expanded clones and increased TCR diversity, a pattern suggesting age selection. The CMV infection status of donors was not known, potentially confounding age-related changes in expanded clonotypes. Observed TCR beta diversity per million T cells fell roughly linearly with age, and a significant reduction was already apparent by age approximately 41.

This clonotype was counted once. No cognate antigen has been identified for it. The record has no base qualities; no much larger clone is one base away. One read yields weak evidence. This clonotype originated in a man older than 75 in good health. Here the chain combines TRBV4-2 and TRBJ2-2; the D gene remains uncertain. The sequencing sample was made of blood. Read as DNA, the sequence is TGTGCCAGCAGCCAGGATAGGGCTTCCTTATACACCGGGGAGCTGTTTTTT. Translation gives CASSQDRASLYTGELFF.